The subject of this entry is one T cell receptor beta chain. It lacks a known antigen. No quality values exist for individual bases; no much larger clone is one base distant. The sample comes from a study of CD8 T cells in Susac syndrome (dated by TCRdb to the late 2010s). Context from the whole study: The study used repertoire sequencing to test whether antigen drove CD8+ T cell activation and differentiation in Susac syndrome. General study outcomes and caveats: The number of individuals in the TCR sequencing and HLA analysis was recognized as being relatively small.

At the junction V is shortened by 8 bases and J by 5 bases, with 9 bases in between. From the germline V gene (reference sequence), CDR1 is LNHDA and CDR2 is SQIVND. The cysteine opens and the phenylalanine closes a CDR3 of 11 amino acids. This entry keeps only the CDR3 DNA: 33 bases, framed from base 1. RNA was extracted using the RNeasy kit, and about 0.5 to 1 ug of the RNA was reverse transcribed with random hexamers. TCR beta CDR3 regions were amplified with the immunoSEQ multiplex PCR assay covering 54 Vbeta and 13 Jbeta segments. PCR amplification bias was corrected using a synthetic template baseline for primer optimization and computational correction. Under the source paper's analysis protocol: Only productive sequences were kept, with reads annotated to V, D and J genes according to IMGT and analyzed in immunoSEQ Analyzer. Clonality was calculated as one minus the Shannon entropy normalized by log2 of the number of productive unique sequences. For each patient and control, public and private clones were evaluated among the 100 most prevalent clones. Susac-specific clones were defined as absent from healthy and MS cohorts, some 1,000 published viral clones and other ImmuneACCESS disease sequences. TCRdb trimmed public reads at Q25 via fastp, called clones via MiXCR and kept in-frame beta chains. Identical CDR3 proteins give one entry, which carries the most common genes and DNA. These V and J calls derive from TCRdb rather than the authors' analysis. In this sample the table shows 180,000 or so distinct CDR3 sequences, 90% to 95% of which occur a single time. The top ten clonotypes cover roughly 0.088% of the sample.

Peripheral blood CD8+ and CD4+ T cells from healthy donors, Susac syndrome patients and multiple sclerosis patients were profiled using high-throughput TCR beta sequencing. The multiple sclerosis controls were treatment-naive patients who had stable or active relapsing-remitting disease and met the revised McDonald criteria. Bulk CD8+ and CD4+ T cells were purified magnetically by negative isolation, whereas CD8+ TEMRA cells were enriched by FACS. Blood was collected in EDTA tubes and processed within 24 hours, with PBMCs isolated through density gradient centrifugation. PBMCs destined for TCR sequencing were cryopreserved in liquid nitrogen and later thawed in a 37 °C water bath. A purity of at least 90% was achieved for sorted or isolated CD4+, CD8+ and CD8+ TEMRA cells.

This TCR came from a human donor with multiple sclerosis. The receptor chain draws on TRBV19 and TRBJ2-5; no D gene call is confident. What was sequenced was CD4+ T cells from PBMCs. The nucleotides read TGTGCCAGTGGGATTCGGGAGACCCAGTACTTC. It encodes CASGIRETQYF.